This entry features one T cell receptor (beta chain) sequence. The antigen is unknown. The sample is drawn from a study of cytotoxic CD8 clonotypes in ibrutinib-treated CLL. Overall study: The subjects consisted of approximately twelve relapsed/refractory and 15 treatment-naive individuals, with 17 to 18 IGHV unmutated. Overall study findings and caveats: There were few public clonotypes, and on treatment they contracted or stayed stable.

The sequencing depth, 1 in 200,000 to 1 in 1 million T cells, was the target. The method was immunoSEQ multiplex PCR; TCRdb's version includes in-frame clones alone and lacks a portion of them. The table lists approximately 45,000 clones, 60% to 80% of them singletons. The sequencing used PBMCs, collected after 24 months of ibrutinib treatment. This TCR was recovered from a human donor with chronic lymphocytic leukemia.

The CDR3 nucleotides are TGTGCCAGCTCACCGAGGGGTTTAATCTATGGCTACACCTTC. Encoded protein: CASSPRGLIYGYTF. The chain couples TRBV18 to TRBJ1-2, with D perhaps TRBD1 (5 bases). This CDR3 is built from 14 residues. Germline CDR1 KGHSH, CDR2 LQKENI. The V gene lost 3 bases and the J gene lost 4 bases, with 12 bases spanning the gap.